These T cell receptor beta chains were read from a single sample in a study of blood T cell repertoires in COVID-19. The protocol was immunoSEQ multiplex PCR, while the TCRdb copy is restricted to in-frame clones and leaves out a portion. Among about 490,000 clones listed, 75% to 90% were seen once. Sequencing input: peripheral blood. Every receptor here comes from a human donor in a cohort sampled during active COVID-19. CDR3s include the opening cysteine and the closing phenylalanine or tryptophan. A D gene is named only where the DNA matches it firmly. For some rows the clone size is stated as once, few or many, or as a class when expanded; others skip it.

TRBV11-3	TRBJ2-7	.	.	CASSQRPSYEQYF	TGTGCCAGCAGCCAGCGACCGTCCTACGAGCAGTACTTC
TRBV7-9	TRBJ2-6	.	.	CASSPRGALGGANVLTF	TGTGCCAGCAGCCCACGAGGTGCCCTCGGTGGGGCCAACGTCCTGACTTTC
TRBV9	TRBJ1-3	.	TRBD1	CASSVEAGGLGNTIYF	TGTGCCAGCAGCGTTGAGGCAGGGGGTCTCGGAAACACCATATATTTT
TRBV19	TRBJ2-1	.	.	CASSIGRGGGGPGNEQFF	TGTGCCAGTAGTATAGGGCGGGGTGGCGGAGGGCCGGGGAATGAGCAGTTCTTC
TRBV7-2	TRBJ1-2	once	TRBD1	CASSLTTGGASGYTF	TGTGCCAGCAGCTTAACTACAGGGGGAGCGTCTGGCTACACCTTC
TRBV5-4	TRBJ2-7	few	TRBD2	CASNPGLALYEQYF	TGTGCCAGCAACCCGGGACTAGCCCTCTACGAGCAGTACTTC
TRBV18	TRBJ1-3	.	.	CASSPLGGNTIYF	TGTGCCAGCTCACCTCTAGGAGGAAACACCATATATTTT
TRBV6-1	TRBJ2-6	.	.	CASSVLAVMSGANVLTF	TGTGCCAGCAGTGTTTTAGCGGTGATGTCTGGGGCCAACGTCCTGACTTTC
TRBV3-1/TRBV3-2	TRBJ2-1	few	.	CASSQRSGSGREQFF	TGTGCCAGCAGCCAACGATCGGGATCGGGCCGTGAGCAGTTCTTC
TRBV6-5	TRBJ1-1	.	.	CASRQVGLMNTEAFF	TGTGCCAGCAGACAGGTCGGCCTAATGAACACTGAAGCTTTCTTT
TRBV5-1	TRBJ1-3	.	.	CASSLAGSRSGNTIYF	TGCGCCAGCAGCTTGGCCGGTAGCCGCTCTGGAAACACCATATATTTT
TRBV7-2	TRBJ2-5	.	.	CASSLVPGRVAKETQYF	TGTGCCAGCAGCTTAGTCCCCGGCAGGGTGGCCAAGGAGACCCAGTACTTC
TRBV29-1	TRBJ2-1	.	TRBD1	CSAQRPGQGYNEQFF	TGCAGCGCCCAACGTCCGGGACAGGGTTACAATGAGCAGTTCTTC
TRBV2	TRBJ2-7	few	.	CASTSALEQYF	TGTGCCAGCACTAGCGCTCTGGAGCAGTACTTC
TRBV3-1/TRBV3-2	TRBJ2-7	.	.	CASSQKGEQYF	TGTGCCAGCAGCCAAAAGGGGGAGCAGTACTTC
TRBV5-1	TRBJ1-1	few	TRBD1	CASSYGTEPQMMNTEAFF	TGCGCCAGCAGCTATGGGACAGAACCACAGATGATGAACACTGAAGCTTTCTTT
TRBV3-1/TRBV3-2	TRBJ2-2	.	TRBD2	CASSQGGGTGELFF	TGTGCCAGCAGCCAAGGGGGGGGCACCGGGGAGCTGTTTTTT
TRBV27	TRBJ1-1	.	TRBD1	CASSLWAGGTKTEAFF	TGTGCCAGCAGTTTATGGGCAGGGGGCACGAAGACTGAAGCTTTCTTT
TRBV5-6	TRBJ2-1	.	.	CASSPPTGPHEQFF	TGTGCCAGCAGCCCCCCGACGGGTCCCCATGAGCAGTTCTTC
TRBV5-5	TRBJ1-6	.	TRBD1	CASSPTGDRSPLHF	TGTGCCAGCAGCCCTACAGGGGATCGTTCACCCCTCCACTTT
TRBV7-6	TRBJ1-2	.	TRBD1	CASSPSGTGESIYGYTF	TGTGCCAGCAGTCCTTCCGGGACAGGGGAATCAATCTATGGCTACACCTTC
TRBV30	TRBJ2-2	.	TRBD1	CAWRRQGVGELFF	TGTGCCTGGAGGCGACAGGGGGTAGGGGAGCTGTTTTTT
TRBV7-9	TRBJ2-3	once	TRBD2	CASSLAGGGPGVTDTQYF	TGTGCCAGCAGCTTAGCTGGGGGAGGGCCAGGCGTGACAGATACGCAGTATTTT
TRBV28	TRBJ1-2	.	.	CASSLRQASYGYTF	TGTGCCAGCAGTTTACGGCAGGCCAGCTATGGCTACACCTTC
TRBV28	TRBJ2-4	.	.	CASAPSVLLGIQYF	TGTGCCAGCGCCCCCTCGGTCTTGCTAGGCATTCAGTACTTC
TRBV9	TRBJ2-2	.	TRBD2	CASSVQLAGRTGELFF	TGTGCCAGCAGCGTCCAACTAGCGGGAAGGACCGGGGAGCTGTTTTTT
TRBV13	TRBJ2-3	.	TRBD2	CASSLGGAGVDTQYF	TGTGCCAGCAGCTTAGGGGGAGCGGGAGTGGATACGCAGTATTTT
TRBV28	TRBJ2-7	.	TRBD2	CASSRSGGSSYEQYF	TGTGCCAGCAGCCGAAGCGGGGGCAGCTCCTACGAGCAGTACTTC
TRBV18	TRBJ1-2	.	TRBD1	CASTNLGGQTAYGYTF	TGTGCCAGCACCAACCTAGGGGGACAGACGGCCTATGGCTACACCTTC
TRBV4-2	TRBJ2-3	.	TRBD2	CASSPGGAFNTDTQYF	TGTGCCAGCAGCCCGGGGGGGGCCTTTAACACAGATACGCAGTATTTT
TRBV11-2	TRBJ1-1	.	.	CASSPARVMNTEAFF	TGTGCCAGCAGCCCAGCGCGGGTCATGAACACTGAAGCTTTCTTT
TRBV7-3	TRBJ2-1	.	TRBD1	CASSLSGQGFNEQFF	TGTGCCAGCAGCTTATCGGGACAGGGGTTCAATGAGCAGTTCTTC
TRBV7-6	TRBJ1-6	.	.	CASSLGDAGFSPLHF	TGTGCCAGCAGCTTAGGCGATGCAGGGTTTTCACCCCTCCACTTT
TRBV18	TRBJ2-7	.	TRBD2	CASSPVAGGSSYEQYF	TGTGCCAGCTCACCAGTAGCGGGAGGCTCCTCCTACGAGCAGTACTTC
TRBV30	TRBJ2-3	.	TRBD2	CAGGGGAEDTQYF	TGTGCCGGGGGGGGAGGGGCAGAAGATACGCAGTATTTT
TRBV4-3	TRBJ2-7	.	.	CASSQVGSSYEQYF	TGCGCCAGCAGCCAGGTTGGGAGCTCCTACGAGCAGTACTTC
TRBV30	TRBJ1-4	.	.	CAWRVQGGEKLFF	TGTGCCTGGAGGGTCCAGGGTGGTGAAAAACTGTTTTTT
TRBV3-1/TRBV3-2	TRBJ2-7	.	.	CAPEGGLREQYF	TGTGCCCCCGAGGGCGGCCTCCGCGAGCAGTACTTC